This T cell receptor (beta chain) was retrieved from a study of T cell repertoires in cytomegalovirus infection. Study background: It was the public TCR beta signatures that indicated both CMV infection and matching HLA type.

TCRdb redid the calling of the reads with MiXCR, one entry per CDR3 protein. The sample records roughly 500,000 distinct CDR3 sequences, approximately 10% being singletons. Trimming stripped 3 bases from V and 2 bases from J, with 14 bases between. Germline V CDR1 and CDR2: MNHEY, SMNVEV (reference sequence). This CDR3 region has 16 residues. Study conclusions and caveats: There were HLA-C-restricted CMV-specific TCR beta clonotypes dominating the ex vivo response.

Note on this clonotype: Antigen unknown.

The sample taken for sequencing was PBMCs. This chain connects TRBV27 to TRBJ1-5, with D tentatively TRBD1 (6 bases). The sequence was obtained from a human donor in good health (CMV status not recorded). Some clones in this sample may be carry-over from other donors' samples. For the CDR3, the DNA is TGTGCCAGCAGTTTCGGCACAGGGCCGGGCAATCAGCCCCAGCATTTT. Protein: CASSFGTGPGNQPQHF.